This entry lists 30 T cell receptor beta chains sequenced from one sample in a study of post-analysis software for immune sequencing data. General study findings and limits: Among five TRBV segments more frequent in patients than controls were TRBV5-6, TRBV5-1 and TRBV20-1.

No antigens are known for them. Libraries were made from TCR beta cDNA, and they carried unique molecular identifiers. TCRdb reprocessed the PCR reads via MiXCR and lists one record per CDR3 protein. The table includes roughly 800,000 distinct CDR3 sequences, roughly 30% detected once. Sequences were obtained from blood. Receptor source: a girl aged 10-17 years with multiple sclerosis.

V and J are TRBV12-3 or TRBV12-4 and TRBJ2-3, with D possibly being TRBD1 (6 bases). V was cut by 5 bases and J by 5 bases, with 23 bases left in between. The CDR3 has 17 amino acids. CDR3 coding DNA: TGTGCCAGCAGTAAAAGTCAGGGGTCCGTGCGTGGAGATACGCAGTATTTT. This gives the protein CASSKSQGSVRGDTQYF.

V gene TRBV5-1 combines with J gene TRBJ2-7; D might be TRBD2 (6 bases). Trimming removed 4 bases at V and 1 base at J, with 12 bases between. The germline CDR1 and CDR2 sequences are SGHRS and YFSETQ. The CDR3 runs 14 residues. The CDR3 loop reads CASSAGLPSYEQYF. The CDR3 DNA sequence: TGCGCCAGCAGCGCGGGACTTCCATCCTACGAGCAGTACTTC.

This clonotype showed up just a few times. The chain carries TRBV4-3 and TRBJ2-1, with 15 bases that match TRBD2. Germline CDR1 LGHNA, CDR2 YSLEER. The length of the CDR3 is 16 residues. The ends lost 5 bases at V and 6 bases at J; junction bases unmatched: 5. The CDR3, as DNA: TGCGCCAGCAGCGCCCGGACTAGCGGGAGGGCCAATGAGCAGTTCTTC. As protein: CASSARTSGRANEQFF.

This clonotype has just a few counts. The rearrangement joins TRBV7-2 to TRBJ2-5; 10 bases are a match to TRBD2. The end of the DNA fits TRBJ2-7 better, so the J call may be wrong. Germline V gene data show CDR1 as SGHTA and CDR2 as FQGNSA. The CDR3 is 15 residues long. The CDR3 nucleotides read TGTGCCAGCAGCTCCCATAGCGGGAGGCTGGGCGAGCAGTACTTC. It specifies CASSSHSGRLGEQYF.

This sequence joins TRBV6-5 and TRBJ2-2; 11 bases align to TRBD2. The V and J ends lost 2 bases and 3 bases, in that order; junction bases with no gene match: 5. Germline lookup yields CDR1 MNHEY and CDR2 SVGAGI. The CDR3 sequence is 17 residues long. CDR3 sequence: CASSYAGLADHTGELFF. In DNA form, the CDR3 reads TGTGCCAGCAGTTACGCGGGACTAGCGGACCACACCGGGGAGCTGTTTTTT.

This clonotype was seen only a few times. The chain uses TRBV4-1 and TRBJ1-2, with unresolved D. Germline CDR1 reads MGHRA; CDR2 reads YSYEKL. The germline V and J ends were trimmed by 1 base and 5 bases, with 14 bases remaining between them. This CDR3 has 15 amino acids. The CDR3: CASSQVTGPFYGYTF. The CDR3 region has the DNA TGCGCCAGCAGCCAAGTTACTGGGCCTTTTTATGGCTACACCTTC.

This clonotype was detected a few times. The chain combines TRBV20-1 with TRBJ2-3; 12 bases are a match to TRBD1. Germline loops: CDR1 DFQATT, CDR2 SNEGSKA (reference sequence). The CDR3 length is 17 residues. With 0 bases clipped from V and 6 bases from J, the junction kept 10 bases outside the gene matches. The CDR3 loop is CSARDAFGTGGADTQYF. CDR3 nucleotides: TGCAGTGCTAGAGATGCATTCGGGACAGGGGGCGCGGATACGCAGTATTTT.

This CDR3 reads CASTSLETQYF. The CDR3 DNA is TGTGCCAGCACCTCCCTGGAGACCCAGTACTTC. The rearrangement joins TRBV6-5 to TRBJ2-5; D unclear. The germline V gene encodes CDR1 MNHEY and CDR2 SVGAGI. The CDR3 consists of 11 residues. V was clipped by 7 bases and J by 5 bases, with 8 bases between them.

This rearrangement joins TRBV28 to TRBJ2-7; 9 bases fit TRBD1. Germline assignment: CDR1 MDHEN and CDR2 SYDVKM. This CDR3 has 15 residues. With V trimmed by 1 base and J by 7 bases, 8 bases remained unmatched. This CDR3 is CASSLSRDRAREQYF. CDR3 DNA sequence: TGTGCCAGCAGTTTATCCCGGGACAGGGCGCGGGAGCAGTACTTC. Looking up the rest from reference TRBV28 and TRBJ2-7 gives the full variable domain: DVKVTQSSRYLVKRTGEKVFLECVQDMDHENMFWYRQDPGLGLRLIYFSYDVKMKEKGDIPEGYSVSREKKERFSLILESASTNQTSMYLCASSLSRDRAREQYFGPGTRLTVT.

The table lists this clonotype with a few counts. V gene TRBV4-3 combines with J gene TRBJ2-1, with D possibly TRBD2 on 5 matching bases. Per germline, CDR1 LGHNA and CDR2 YSLEER. The CDR3 runs to 16 residues. Trimming removed 0 bases at V and 4 bases at J, with 13 bases between. CDR3 sequence: CASSQDEGSWYNEQFF. DNA of the CDR3: TGCGCCAGCAGCCAAGATGAGGGTAGCTGGTACAATGAGCAGTTCTTC.

This chain connects TRBV20-1 to TRBJ1-2; 9 bases map to TRBD1. After removal of 1 base from V and 4 bases from J, the junction contained 4 bases not matched to a gene. CDR1 is DFQATT, CDR2 SNEGSKA, per germline (reference sequence). CDR3 length: 14 residues. The CDR3 DNA follows: TGCAGTGCTAGAGTTCGGACAGGGGTCTATGGCTACACCTTC. Translated, it gives CSARVRTGVYGYTF.

This clonotype showed up just a few times. V gene TRBV20-1 combines with J gene TRBJ2-7; TRBD1 matches 8 bases. This CDR3 spans 14 amino acids. After removal of 1 base from V and 6 bases from J, the junction contained 8 bases not matched to a gene. Germline V gives CDR1 DFQATT, CDR2 SNEGSKA (reference sequence). The DNA of the CDR3 is TGCAGTGCTAGAGGGACAGGGTATGGTGGCGAGCAGTACTTC. Protein sequence: CSARGTGYGGEQYF.

The chain carries TRBV19 and TRBJ2-1, with D hard to call. The V gene lost 3 bases and the J gene lost 2 bases, with 11 bases spanning the gap. CDR1 and CDR2 from the germline V gene are LNHDA and SQIVND (reference sequence). This CDR3 contains 15 residues. As DNA, the CDR3 is TGTGCCAGTAGTATTGAAGCTGTGCCCTACAATGAGCAGTTCTTC. Residues: CASSIEAVPYNEQFF.

The chain couples TRBV18 to TRBJ1-5; D unresolved. The germline V and J ends were trimmed by 3 bases and 1 base, with 13 bases remaining between them. Germline loops: CDR1 KGHSH, CDR2 LQKENI. The CDR3 is made up of 16 amino acids. CDR3 bases: TGTGCCAGCTCACCGGTCACGGGCTTGAGCAATCAGCCCCAGCATTTT. Its translation is CASSPVTGLSNQPQHF.

The chain couples TRBV19 to TRBJ2-3, with D perhaps TRBD1 (6 bases). CDR1 is LNHDA and CDR2 is SQIVND in the germline V gene (reference sequence). Trimming pared 6 bases from V and 0 bases from J, leaving 19 bases between. The CDR3 has 17 amino acids. The CDR3 region has the DNA TGTGCCAGTAGCCACCTGCGAGGGGGAGTAAGCACAGATACGCAGTATTTT. Protein sequence: CASSHLRGGVSTDTQYF.

The J gene is TRBJ2-4, the V gene TRBV13, with D tentatively TRBD1 (7 bases). V was cut by 5 bases and J by 3 bases, with 14 bases left in between. Germline V CDR1 and CDR2: PRHDT, FYEKMQ (reference sequence). The CDR3 is 15 residues long. CDR3 amino acids: CASSGGGADKNIQYF. As DNA, the CDR3 is TGTGCCAGCAGCGGAGGGGGCGCGGACAAAAACATTCAGTACTTC.

With respect to this clonotype: Mismatch with germline at one junction end may stem from a read error. J is TRBJ1-1 and V is TRBV20-1, with D tentatively TRBD1 (5 bases). The length of the CDR3 is 13 residues. Germline values: CDR1 DFQATT, CDR2 SNEGSKA (reference sequence). For the CDR3, the DNA is TGCAGGACCGGGGCAGGGTTCGACACCGAAGCTTTCTTT. Amino acid sequence: CRTGAGFDTEAFF.

This clonotype was seen a few times. The rearrangement uses TRBV6-6 and TRBJ1-2, with TRBD1 as a possible D gene (5 bases). V lost 4 bases to trimming and J lost 4 bases, with 7 bases between them. This CDR3 comprises 12 residues. CDR1 and CDR2 (germline): MNHNY, SVGAGI (reference sequence). CDR3 nucleotides: TGTGCCAGCAGTTCGGACATCTATGGCTACACCTTC. This sequence encodes CASSSDIYGYTF.

The chain couples TRBV10-3 to TRBJ1-2; no clear D. V was pared by 2 bases and J by 11 bases, with 9 bases between. This CDR3 is 11 amino acids long. Germline V gene sequence: CDR1 ENHRY, CDR2 SYGVKD. This CDR3 is CAISENAGYTF. The CDR3 DNA sequence: TGTGCCATCAGTGAGAACGCCGGGTACACCTTC.

The chain is built from TRBV20-1 and TRBJ1-1, with D tentatively TRBD1 (6 bases). The germline gives CDR1 DFQATT, CDR2 SNEGSKA (reference sequence). The CDR3 contains 12 residues. V was clipped by 5 bases and J by 6 bases, with 13 bases between them. CDR3 region: CSAQEGEAEAFF. CDR3 in DNA: TGCAGTGCTCAGGAGGGGGAGGCTGAAGCTTTCTTT.

The chain recombines TRBV6-6 with TRBJ2-7, with D perhaps matching TRBD2 (7 bases). Trimming left V 2 bases short and J 7 bases short, with 24 bases between. This CDR3 is 17 amino acids long. Germline CDR1 is MNHNY and CDR2 is SVGAGI (reference sequence). The CDR3 region is CASSYIRDISQGGEQYF. The CDR3 DNA reads as TGTGCCAGCAGTTACATCCGGGACATCTCCCAGGGAGGGGAGCAGTACTTC.

This sequence joins TRBV28 and TRBJ2-7, with 8 bases aligning to TRBD2. CDR1 and CDR2 (germline): MDHEN, SYDVKM. The V and J ends lost 6 bases and 1 base, in that order; junction bases with no gene match: 5. The CDR3 covers 14 residues. CDR3 DNA: TGTGCCAGCAGGGGCAGCGGGGGATCCTACGAGCAGTACTTC. As protein: CASRGSGGSYEQYF.

The chain couples TRBV7-9 to TRBJ2-1; 8 bases are a match to TRBD1. This CDR3 is 14 amino acids long. Looked up from germline, CDR1 is SEHNR and CDR2 is FQNEAQ (reference sequence). V was clipped by 3 bases and J by 6 bases; unmatched bases: 4. The CDR3 loop reads CASSFRTGPNEQFF. As DNA, the CDR3 is TGTGCCAGCAGCTTTCGGACAGGGCCCAATGAGCAGTTCTTC.

This clonotype appeared a few times. The chain has TRBV5-1 and TRBJ2-3; D may be TRBD1 (6 bases). The V end was cut by 5 bases, the J end by 0 bases, with 16 bases between. Germline-derived CDR1 and CDR2 are SGHRS and YFSETQ. CDR3 length: 16 residues. The CDR3, as DNA: TGCGCCAGCAGACTCACAGGGCGGACTAGCACAGATACGCAGTATTTT. Its translation: CASRLTGRTSTDTQYF.

This clonotype was observed a few times. The chain combines TRBV25-1 with TRBJ2-1; 7 bases align to TRBD1. Germline loops: CDR1 MGHDK, CDR2 SYGVNS. CDR3 length: 19 amino acids. The V segment lost 0 bases and the J segment 2 bases; nucleotides outside the gene matches: 13. For the CDR3, the DNA is TGTGCCAGCAGTGAATATCCTCCAACGACAGGGCTAGCCTACAATGAGCAGTTCTTC. Protein: CASSEYPPTTGLAYNEQFF.

This clonotype was counted only a few times. The V and J genes are TRBV27 and TRBJ2-7; 12 nucleotides agree with TRBD2. J gave up 4 bases and V 3 bases, and 4 bases lay outside the gene matches. The germline gives CDR1 MNHEY, CDR2 SMNVEV (reference sequence). There are 15 residues in the CDR3. The CDR3 DNA sequence: TGTGCCAGCAGTTTGACTAGCGGGAGTGTTTACGAGCAGTACTTC. This codes for CASSLTSGSVYEQYF.

Concerning this clonotype itself: This may be a read error: a much more frequent sequence differs by one nucleotide. This chain connects TRBV7-8 to TRBJ2-1; 10 bases match TRBD2. The V gene end was trimmed by 5 bases and the J gene end by 5 bases; junction bases not matched to a gene: 6. The CDR3 spans 15 residues. The germline V gene has CDR1 SGHVS and CDR2 FQNEAQ. The CDR3 coding sequence is TGTGCCAGCAGCGTCGGGACTAGCGAAAACAATGAGCAGTTCTTC. Amino acid sequence: CASSVGTSENNEQFF.

The chain couples TRBV9 to TRBJ1-2; D is unclear. This CDR3 comprises 15 residues. The germline V and J ends were trimmed by 2 bases and 4 bases, with 15 bases remaining between them. Per germline, CDR1 SGDLS and CDR2 YYNGEE. CDR3 DNA sequence: TGTGCCAGCAGCGTCCTACCCGGTCGGGGCTATGGCTACACCTTC. It is translated as CASSVLPGRGYGYTF.

The chain has TRBV28 and TRBJ1-5; D uncertain. The CDR3 is 13 residues long. V was trimmed by 5 bases and J by 9 bases, leaving 14 bases between them. Germline CDR1 and CDR2: MDHEN and SYDVKM. The CDR3 loop is CASSRLDTSPQHF. In DNA, the CDR3 is TGTGCCAGCAGTCGCCTTGATACCTCGCCCCAGCATTTT. The whole variable domain, remainder taken from reference TRBV28 and TRBJ1-5, is DVKVTQSSRYLVKRTGEKVFLECVQDMDHENMFWYRQDPGLGLRLIYFSYDVKMKEKGDIPEGYSVSREKKERFSLILESASTNQTSMYLCASSRLDTSPQHFGDGTRLSIL.

The chain combines TRBV3-1 with TRBJ1-5; 7 bases map to TRBD1. CDR1 is LGHDT and CDR2 is YNNKEL in the germline V gene (reference sequence). This CDR3 is built from 15 residues. V was clipped by 2 bases and J by 7 bases; unmatched bases: 8. The CDR3 region is CASSQTTGPGQPQHF. For the CDR3, the DNA is TGTGCCAGCAGCCAAACGACAGGGCCGGGGCAGCCCCAGCATTTT.